The rows below give T cell receptor beta chains drawn from one sample of a study of regulatory T cells in long-lasting Graves disease. TCRdb re-called the multiplex PCR reads through MiXCR, storing one row per CDR3 protein. The sample shows 400,000 to 550,000 distinct CDR3 sequences, roughly 15% of them seen only once. The sample was also reused in another study, on T cells in Graves' hyperthyroidism and ophthalmopathy.

Sequencing used peripheral blood mononuclear cells (PBMCs), obtained at new diagnosis, from a patient treated with antithyroid drugs. These receptors were collected from a woman aged 25-40 years with Graves disease. CDR3s include the opening cysteine and the closing phenylalanine or tryptophan. The D gene is left open where the match is weak. The listing skips clone size in some rows; elsewhere it reads once, few, many or a size class.

D	V	size	J	CDR3	DNA
NA	TRBV11-2	once	TRBJ2-3	CASSLERLRRADTQYF	TGTGCCAGCAGCCTAGAGCGGCTGCGTAGGGCAGATACGCAGTATTTT
NA	TRBV28	many	TRBJ2-1	CATSGQPNEQFF	TGTGCCACCTCAGGACAGCCCAATGAGCAGTTCTTC
NA	TRBV29-1	many	TRBJ2-5	CSVEYSRGETQYF	TGCAGCGTTGAATATTCCCGGGGGGAGACCCAGTACTTC
NA	TRBV10-3	few	TRBJ2-2	CAISGSRNTGELFF	TGTGCCATCAGTGGAAGCCGGAACACCGGGGAGCTGTTTTTT
NA	TRBV28	many	TRBJ2-1	CASTSPGSDYNEQFF	TGTGCCAGCACTAGTCCCGGTAGCGACTACAATGAGCAGTTCTTC
NA	TRBV28	many	TRBJ2-4	CASSLTVLAKNIQYF	TGTGCCAGCAGTTTGACAGTTCTAGCCAAAAACATTCAGTACTTC
NA	TRBV20-1	many	TRBJ2-3	CSAPRVAASTDTQYF	TGCAGTGCCCCCCGGGTAGCGGCGAGCACAGATACGCAGTATTTT
NA	TRBV7-3	many	TRBJ2-1	CASSPAPQFF	TGTGCCAGCAGCCCCGCGCCCCAGTTCTTC
TRBD2	TRBV6-1	few	TRBJ2-5	CASSEAQVAGEGKTQYF	TGTGCCAGCAGTGAAGCGCAAGTAGCGGGGGAGGGGAAGACCCAGTACTTC
NA	TRBV7-9	many	TRBJ2-1	CASSFVAENNEQFF	TGTGCCAGCAGCTTTGTAGCGGAGAACAATGAGCAGTTCTTC
TRBD2	TRBV27	NA	TRBJ2-1	CASGWGGIYNEQFF	TGTGCCAGCGGGTGGGGAGGGATCTACAATGAGCAGTTCTTC
TRBD2	TRBV14	few	TRBJ2-1	CASSQTGLAGNEQFF	TGTGCCAGCAGCCAAACGGGACTAGCGGGGAATGAGCAGTTCTTC
NA	TRBV5-1	many	TRBJ1-1	CASSSQGTTEAFF	TGCGCCAGCAGCTCCCAGGGGACAACTGAAGCTTTCTTT
TRBD2	TRBV15	NA	TRBJ2-7	CATSPVAGGSYEQYF	TGTGCCACCAGCCCGGTAGCGGGAGGTTCCTACGAGCAGTACTTC
NA	TRBV28	many	TRBJ1-1	CASSLPDEAFF	TGTGCCAGCAGTTTGCCAGATGAAGCTTTCTTT
NA	TRBV24-1	few	TRBJ2-2	CATSKIGTQATGELFF	TGTGCCACCAGTAAAATCGGGACACAAGCCACCGGGGAGCTGTTTTTT
TRBD1	TRBV2	many	TRBJ1-1	CASRGLTGMNTEAFF	TGTGCCAGCAGGGGGTTGACAGGGATGAACACTGAAGCTTTCTTT
NA	TRBV18	NA	TRBJ2-3	CASSPGVNTDTQYF	TGTGCCAGCTCACCGGGGGTAAACACAGATACGCAGTATTTT
NA	TRBV28	many	TRBJ1-5	CASSLEGGFRQPQHF	TGTGCCAGCAGTTTAGAGGGGGGATTTCGTCAGCCCCAGCATTTT
NA	TRBV11-2	many	TRBJ2-5	CASSSLGLRETQYF	TGTGCCAGCAGCTCCCTCGGCCTAAGGGAGACCCAGTACTTC
NA	TRBV20-1	many	TRBJ2-5	CSAIVAGQETQYF	TGCAGTGCTATTGTGGCGGGACAAGAGACCCAGTACTTC
NA	TRBV5-1	few	TRBJ2-5	CASSLATRGETQYF	TGCGCCAGCAGCTTGGCGACTAGAGGGGAGACCCAGTACTTC
TRBD1	TRBV12-3/TRBV12-4	few	TRBJ1-2	CASNRGYDAGGLYGYTF	TGTGCCAGCAACAGGGGGTATGATGCAGGGGGACTCTATGGCTACACCTTC
TRBD1	TRBV7-9	NA	TRBJ1-4	CASSLTDRGLFEKLFF	TGTGCCAGCAGCTTGACGGACAGGGGGCTTTTCGAAAAACTGTTTTTT
NA	TRBV28	many	TRBJ2-7	CASLRNYEQYF	TGTGCCAGCTTAAGAAACTACGAGCAGTACTTC
NA	TRBV6-1	many	TRBJ2-7	CASRHIDYEQYF	TGTGCCAGCAGGCACATAGACTACGAGCAGTACTTC
TRBD1	TRBV11-2	NA	TRBJ2-7	CASSQTSGTATYSYEQYF	TGTGCCAGCAGCCAAACCTCCGGGACAGCTACTTACTCCTACGAGCAGTACTTC
TRBD1	TRBV5-1	many	TRBJ1-2	CASSLTGVGYTF	TGTGCCAGCAGCTTAACAGGGGTCGGCTACACCTTC
NA	TRBV30	many	TRBJ1-4	CAWSRSGTLQENEKLFF	TGTGCCTGGAGTAGGAGTGGGACACTGCAAGAGAATGAAAAACTGTTTTTT
TRBD1	TRBV15	NA	TRBJ2-3	CATSSLLGGAPDTQYF	TGTGCCACCAGCAGCTTATTAGGGGGCGCACCAGATACGCAGTATTTT
NA	TRBV29-1	many	TRBJ2-1	CSVRLLFWEQFF	TGCAGCGTGAGGCTTCTCTTCTGGGAGCAGTTCTTC
NA	TRBV12-3/TRBV12-4	many	TRBJ2-7	CASSLQAGAYEQYF	TGTGCCAGCAGTTTACAGGCAGGAGCTTACGAGCAGTACTTC
TRBD1	TRBV27	many	TRBJ2-7	CASSTGDRGPKLSYEQYF	TGTGCCAGCAGCACCGGGGACAGGGGTCCAAAACTCTCCTACGAGCAGTACTTC
TRBD2	TRBV6-1	many	TRBJ2-2	CASSVTSGRARELFF	TGTGCCAGCAGTGTGACTAGCGGGAGGGCCCGGGAGCTGTTTTTT
NA	TRBV20-1	few	TRBJ2-3	CSARGLVSTDTQYF	TGCAGTGCTAGAGGTCTAGTGAGCACAGATACGCAGTATTTT
NA	TRBV7-8	NA	TRBJ2-3	CASQGQGIGTDTQYF	TGTGCCAGCCAAGGGCAGGGGATAGGCACAGATACGCAGTATTTT
NA	TRBV29-1	NA	TRBJ1-1	CSGEGGILWTEAFF	TGCAGCGGGGAAGGGGGGATTCTTTGGACTGAAGCTTTCTTT
NA	TRBV6-1	many	TRBJ1-1	CASSEIKTEAFF	TGTGCCAGCAGTGAAATAAAGACAGAAGCTTTCTTT
TRBD1	TRBV11-2	many	TRBJ1-2	CASSLAGTGDYGYTF	TGTGCCAGCAGCTTAGCCGGGACAGGAGACTATGGCTACACCTTC
NA	TRBV6-5	NA	TRBJ2-1	CASSSYRVREQFF	TGTGCCAGCAGTTCCTACAGGGTCCGTGAGCAGTTCTTC
NA	TRBV5-1	few	TRBJ1-6	CASSQRAGNEMNSPLHF	TGCGCCAGCTCGCAACGAGCAGGGAATGAAATGAATTCACCCCTCCACTTT
NA	TRBV24-1	few	TRBJ2-6	CATMLSGANVLTF	TGTGCCACCATGCTCTCTGGGGCCAACGTCCTGACTTTC
NA	TRBV28	many	TRBJ1-1	CASSLWGGVENTEAFF	TGTGCCAGCAGTTTATGGGGGGGGGTTGAGAACACTGAAGCTTTCTTT
TRBD1	TRBV24-1	few	TRBJ2-2	CATSKGTGDTGELFF	TGTGCCACCAGTAAAGGGACAGGGGACACCGGGGAGCTGTTTTTT
TRBD1	TRBV12-3/TRBV12-4	NA	TRBJ1-5	CASSSRAGTGTQPQHF	TGTGCCAGCAGCTCAAGAGCCGGGACAGGGACCCAGCCCCAGCATTTT
NA	TRBV7-9	many	TRBJ1-1	CASSLVGAGGKAFF	TGTGCCAGCAGCTTAGTCGGGGCGGGGGGTAAAGCTTTCTTT
TRBD1	TRBV6-1	many	TRBJ2-7	CASRSTRRGRIYEQYF	TGTGCCAGCAGATCTACTCGCAGGGGGCGGATCTACGAGCAGTACTTC
NA	TRBV28	many	TRBJ1-2	CASTGAYGYTF	TGTGCGTCGACAGGAGCCTATGGCTACACCTTC
TRBD1	TRBV6-2/TRBV6-3	NA	TRBJ1-5	CASSGTGGRGNQPQHF	TGTGCCAGCAGTGGAACAGGGGGCCGGGGCAATCAGCCCCAGCATTTT
NA	TRBV7-2	many	TRBJ2-5	CASSSNSGLETQYF	TGTGCCAGCAGCTCCAATTCAGGGCTTGAGACCCAGTACTTC
NA	TRBV6-5	many	TRBJ1-1	CASSYRLDTEAFF	TGTGCCAGCAGTTATAGGTTGGACACTGAAGCTTTCTTT
NA	TRBV19	NA	TRBJ2-2	CASSKFPASDTGELFF	TGTGCCAGTAGTAAGTTTCCAGCCTCGGACACCGGGGAGCTGTTTTTT
NA	TRBV28	many	TRBJ2-3	CASSLRGPDTQYF	TGTGCCAGCAGTTTGCGAGGGCCAGATACGCAGTATTTT
NA	TRBV3-1	NA	TRBJ2-2	CASSPLRGATGELFF	TGTGCCAGCAGCCCCTTACGGGGGGCGACCGGGGAGCTGTTTTTT
TRBD1	TRBV28	many	TRBJ1-1	CASSWGDSQGTEAFF	TGTGCCAGCAGTTGGGGGGACAGCCAGGGCACTGAAGCTTTCTTT
NA	TRBV4-1	few	TRBJ2-6	CASSQVSLSGANVLTF	TGCGCCAGCAGCCAAGTTAGCCTCTCTGGGGCCAACGTCCTGACTTTC
TRBD2	TRBV9	few	TRBJ2-2	CASSVAGGETGELFF	TGTGCCAGCAGCGTAGCGGGAGGGGAAACCGGGGAGCTGTTTTTT
TRBD1	TRBV28	many	TRBJ1-2	CASSPLQGTPYGYTF	TGTGCCAGCAGTCCGTTACAGGGGACGCCCTATGGCTACACCTTC
NA	TRBV28	many	TRBJ2-1	CASSLAGRWEQFF	TGTGCCAGCAGTTTGGCGGGCCGTTGGGAGCAGTTCTTC